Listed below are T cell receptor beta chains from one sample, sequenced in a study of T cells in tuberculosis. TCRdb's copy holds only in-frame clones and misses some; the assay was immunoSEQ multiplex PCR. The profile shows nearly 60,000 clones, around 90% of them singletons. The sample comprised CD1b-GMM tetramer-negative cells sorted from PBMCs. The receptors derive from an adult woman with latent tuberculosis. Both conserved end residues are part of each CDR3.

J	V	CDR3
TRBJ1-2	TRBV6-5	CASSYSILRGYTF
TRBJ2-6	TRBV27	CASTNLALSSGANVLTF
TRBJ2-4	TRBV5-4	CASSWEQGTKNIQYF
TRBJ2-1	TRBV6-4	CASSSQAGADYNEQFF
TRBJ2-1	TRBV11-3	CASSFLAGDVFF
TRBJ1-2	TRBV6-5	CASSYSPTGLNYGYTF
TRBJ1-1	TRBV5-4	CASSSTWNTEAFF
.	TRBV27	CASTPSGRAYEQYF
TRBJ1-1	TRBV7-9	CASSLFDRGTEAFF
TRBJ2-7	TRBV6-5	CASRYQPGQGVYEQYF
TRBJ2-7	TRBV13	CASSSVGAREQYF
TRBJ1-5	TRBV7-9	CASSLGAGGPNQPQHF
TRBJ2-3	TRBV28	CAIQGANTDTQYF
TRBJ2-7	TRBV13	CASSLPFSGSYEQYF
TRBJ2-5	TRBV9	CASSVGQGGETQYF
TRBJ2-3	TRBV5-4	CASSSVYRDRGRTDTQYF
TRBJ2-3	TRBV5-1	CASSSHGTGADTQYF
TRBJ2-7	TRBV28	CASSLAGGYEQYF
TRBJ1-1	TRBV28	CASYTLNTEAFF
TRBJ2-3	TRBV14	CASSTTERRALDTQYF
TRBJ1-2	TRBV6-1	CASSEAAARRVDYGYTF
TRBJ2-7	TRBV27	CASSSGSLYEQYF
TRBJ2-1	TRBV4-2	CASSQESGGVSYNEQFF
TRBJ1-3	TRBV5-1	CASSPRDLPGNTIYF
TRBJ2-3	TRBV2	CASSEEGGLGAYTQYF
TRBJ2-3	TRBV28	CASSLATTASTDTQYF
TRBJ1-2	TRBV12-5	CASGHGQGGGYTF
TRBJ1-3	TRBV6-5	CASSYQGDSGNTIYF
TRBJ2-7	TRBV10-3	CAISDGGGSYEQYF